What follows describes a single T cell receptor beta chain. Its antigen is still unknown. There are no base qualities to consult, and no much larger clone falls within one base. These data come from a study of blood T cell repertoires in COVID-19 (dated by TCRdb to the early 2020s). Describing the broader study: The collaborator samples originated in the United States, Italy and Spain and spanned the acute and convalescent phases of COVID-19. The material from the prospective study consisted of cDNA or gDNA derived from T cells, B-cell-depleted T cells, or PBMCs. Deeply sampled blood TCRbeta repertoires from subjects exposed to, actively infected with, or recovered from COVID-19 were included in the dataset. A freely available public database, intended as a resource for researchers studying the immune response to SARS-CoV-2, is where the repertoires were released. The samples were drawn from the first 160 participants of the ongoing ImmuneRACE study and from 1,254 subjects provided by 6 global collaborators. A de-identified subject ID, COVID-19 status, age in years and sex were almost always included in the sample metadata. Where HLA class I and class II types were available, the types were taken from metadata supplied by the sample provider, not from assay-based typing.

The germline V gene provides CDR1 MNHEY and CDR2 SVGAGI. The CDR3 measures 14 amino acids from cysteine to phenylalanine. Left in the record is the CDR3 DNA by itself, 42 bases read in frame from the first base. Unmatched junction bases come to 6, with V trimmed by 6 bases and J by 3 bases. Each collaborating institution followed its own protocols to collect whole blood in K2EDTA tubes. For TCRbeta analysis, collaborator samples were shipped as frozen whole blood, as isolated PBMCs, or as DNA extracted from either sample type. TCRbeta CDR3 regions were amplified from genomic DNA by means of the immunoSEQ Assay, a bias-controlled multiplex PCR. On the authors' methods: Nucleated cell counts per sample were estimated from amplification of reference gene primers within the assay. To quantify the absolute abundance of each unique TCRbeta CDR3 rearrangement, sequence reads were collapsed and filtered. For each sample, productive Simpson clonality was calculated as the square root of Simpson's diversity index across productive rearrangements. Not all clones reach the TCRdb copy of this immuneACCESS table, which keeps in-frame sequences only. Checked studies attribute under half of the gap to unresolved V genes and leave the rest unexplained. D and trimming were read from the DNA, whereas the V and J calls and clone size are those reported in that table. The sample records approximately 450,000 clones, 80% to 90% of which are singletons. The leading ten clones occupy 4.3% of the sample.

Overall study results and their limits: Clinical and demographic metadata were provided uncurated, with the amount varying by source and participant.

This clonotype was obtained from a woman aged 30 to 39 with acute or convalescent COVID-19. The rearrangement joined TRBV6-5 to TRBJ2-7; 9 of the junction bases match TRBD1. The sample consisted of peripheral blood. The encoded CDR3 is CASRPRDRVYEQYF. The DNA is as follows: TGTGCCAGCAGACCCCGGGACAGGGTCTACGAGCAGTACTTC.